In its sample, the clone carrying this T cell receptor beta chain was seen a few times. Antigen unknown. This record belongs to a study of T cell responses to AZD1222 COVID-19 vaccine. Germline V gene data show CDR1 as MNHEY and CDR2 as SVGAGI. This CDR3 contains 15 residues. V lost 2 bases and J lost 3, with 14 bases in between. Sequencing used immunoSEQ multiplex PCR; TCRdb keeps in-frame clones, though not all of them. The sample has 95,000 to 110,000 clones; 75% to 90% are singletons. Study findings and constraints: Spike-spanning, vaccine-associated CD4 TCRs were dominant at 160-218 and 743-854.

The gene calls are TRBV6-5 and TRBJ2-7, with D tentatively TRBD2 (6 bases). The TCR sequence derives from an adult in good health. Here the sequenced sample was peripheral blood, taken on day 0 of AZD1222 vaccination. The CDR3 here is CASSYGQQGLYEQYF. CDR3 DNA: TGTGCCAGCAGTTACGGGCAGCAGGGACTCTACGAGCAGTACTTC.